Given below is one T cell receptor (beta chain) in context. No antigen is known for it. The sample belongs to a study of radiation and T cells in renal cell carcinoma. Points from the study as a whole: Top tumor clonotypes rose in blood 2 weeks post-radiation, then contracted. Without pretreatment biopsies, baseline tumor clonotype presence was undetermined.

Time point noted: blood 2 weeks post-SBRT. Noted treatment: 15 Gy SBRT to primary tumor, nephrectomy 4 weeks later. After SBRT, blood was collected at 2 and 4 weeks, plus baseline. Clear cell pathology was present in this patient's renal cell carcinoma. Assay: immunoSEQ multiplex PCR; the TCRdb copy retains only in-frame clones and omits some. The sample records 150,000 to 190,000 clones, 87% being singletons. The CDR3 is made up of 15 amino acids. Germline CDR1 and CDR2: SGHDT and YYEEEE. The V end lost 0 bases, the J end lost 0 bases, and 9 bases lay between the germline ends. The source is a woman between 50 and 59 years old with renal cell carcinoma. The source material was blood, sampled from a patient whose treatment included radiotherapy and nephrectomy. The chain couples TRBV5-6 to TRBJ1-2; D remains ambiguous. This CDR3 reads CASSLVRAPNYGYTF. The CDR3, as DNA: TGTGCCAGCAGCTTGGTGCGGGCTCCTAACTATGGCTACACCTTC.